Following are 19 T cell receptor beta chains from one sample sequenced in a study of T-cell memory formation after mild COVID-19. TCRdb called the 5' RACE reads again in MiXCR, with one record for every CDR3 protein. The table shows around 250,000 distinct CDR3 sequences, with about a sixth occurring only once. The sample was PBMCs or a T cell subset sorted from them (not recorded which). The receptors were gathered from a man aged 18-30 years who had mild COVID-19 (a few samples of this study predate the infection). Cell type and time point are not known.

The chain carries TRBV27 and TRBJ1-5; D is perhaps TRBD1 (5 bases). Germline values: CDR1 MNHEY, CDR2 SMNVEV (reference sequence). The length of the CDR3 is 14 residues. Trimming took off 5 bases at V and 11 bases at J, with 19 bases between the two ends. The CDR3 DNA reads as TGTGCCAGCAGTCCGGGACGGCCCGAGTTGGCCCAGCATTTT. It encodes CASSPGRPELAQHF.

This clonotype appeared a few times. In DNA, the CDR3 is TGTGCCAGCAGTTTTCCTGGGACTAGCGGGGGGGGCACCGGGGAGCTGTTTTTT. Translation: CASSFPGTSGGGTGELFF. V and J are TRBV12-3 or TRBV12-4 and TRBJ2-2; 16 positions agree with TRBD2. This CDR3 is built from 18 residues. The V gene end was trimmed by 3 bases and the J gene end by 4 bases; junction bases not matched to a gene: 5.

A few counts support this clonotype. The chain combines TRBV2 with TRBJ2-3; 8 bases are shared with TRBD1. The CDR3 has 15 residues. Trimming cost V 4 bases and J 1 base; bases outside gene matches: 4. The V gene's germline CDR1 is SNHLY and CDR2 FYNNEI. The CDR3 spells CASSAGGAGTDTQYF. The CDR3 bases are TGTGCCAGCAGTGCAGGGGGCGCCGGCACAGATACGCAGTATTTT.

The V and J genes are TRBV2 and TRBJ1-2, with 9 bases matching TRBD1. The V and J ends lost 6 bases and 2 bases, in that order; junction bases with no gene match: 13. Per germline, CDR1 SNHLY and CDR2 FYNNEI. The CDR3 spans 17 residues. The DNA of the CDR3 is TGTGCCAGCAGACCGGGACAGGGAATCGCAAGGAACTATGGCTACACCTTC. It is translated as CASRPGQGIARNYGYTF.

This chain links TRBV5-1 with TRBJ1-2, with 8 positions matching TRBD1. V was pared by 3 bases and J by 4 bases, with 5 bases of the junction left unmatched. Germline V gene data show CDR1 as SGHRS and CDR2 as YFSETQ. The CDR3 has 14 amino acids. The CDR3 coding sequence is TGCGCCAGCAGCTACACGACAGGGGTCTATGGCTACACCTTC. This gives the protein CASSYTTGVYGYTF.

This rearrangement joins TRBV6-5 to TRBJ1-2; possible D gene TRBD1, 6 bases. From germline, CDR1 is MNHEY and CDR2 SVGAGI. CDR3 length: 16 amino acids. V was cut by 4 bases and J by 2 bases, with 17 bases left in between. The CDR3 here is CASSFYSGTGNYGYTF. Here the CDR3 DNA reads TGTGCCAGCAGTTTCTACTCCGGAACAGGGAACTATGGCTACACCTTC.

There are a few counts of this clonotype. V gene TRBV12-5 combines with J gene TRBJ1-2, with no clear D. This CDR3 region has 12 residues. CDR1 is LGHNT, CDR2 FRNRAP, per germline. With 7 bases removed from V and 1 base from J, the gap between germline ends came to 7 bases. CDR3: CASVGSNYGYTF. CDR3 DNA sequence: TGTGCTAGTGTGGGCAGTAACTATGGCTACACCTTC.

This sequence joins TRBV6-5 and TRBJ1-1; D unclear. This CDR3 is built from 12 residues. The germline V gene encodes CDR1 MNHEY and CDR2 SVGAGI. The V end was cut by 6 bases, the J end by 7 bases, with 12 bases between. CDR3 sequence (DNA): TGTGCCAGCAGAGTGCCGGGCGGTGAAGCTTTCTTT. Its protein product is CASRVPGGEAFF.

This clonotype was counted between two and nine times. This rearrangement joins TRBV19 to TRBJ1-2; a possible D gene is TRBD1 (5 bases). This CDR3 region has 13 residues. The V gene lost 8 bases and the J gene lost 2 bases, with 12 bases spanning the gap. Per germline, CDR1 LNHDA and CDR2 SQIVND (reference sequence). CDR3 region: CASAPAGNYGYTF. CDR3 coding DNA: TGTGCCAGTGCCCCCGCAGGGAACTATGGCTACACCTTC.

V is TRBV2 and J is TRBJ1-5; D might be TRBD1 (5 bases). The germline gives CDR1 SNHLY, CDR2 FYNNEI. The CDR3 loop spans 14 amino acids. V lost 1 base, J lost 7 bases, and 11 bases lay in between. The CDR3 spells CASSEVGADQPQHF. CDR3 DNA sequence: TGTGCCAGCAGTGAAGTAGGGGCCGACCAGCCCCAGCATTTT. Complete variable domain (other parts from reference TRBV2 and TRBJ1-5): EPEVTQTPSHQVTQMGQEVILRCVPISNHLYFYWYRQILGQKVEFLVSFYNNEISEKSEIFDDQFSVERPDGSNFTLKIRSTKLEDSAMYFCASSEVGADQPQHFGDGTRLSIL.

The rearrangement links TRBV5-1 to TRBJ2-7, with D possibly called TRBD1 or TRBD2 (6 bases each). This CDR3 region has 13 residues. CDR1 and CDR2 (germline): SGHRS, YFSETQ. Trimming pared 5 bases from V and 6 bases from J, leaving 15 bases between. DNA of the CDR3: TGCGCCAGCAGTACCTCCCCGGGGGCCGAGCAGTACGTC. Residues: CASSTSPGAEQYV.

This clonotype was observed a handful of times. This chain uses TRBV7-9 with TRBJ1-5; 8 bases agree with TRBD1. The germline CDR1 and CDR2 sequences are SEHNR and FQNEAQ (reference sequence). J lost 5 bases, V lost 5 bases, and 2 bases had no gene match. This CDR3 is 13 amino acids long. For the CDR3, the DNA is TGTGCCAGCAGCGGACAGGGTGATCAGCCCCAGCATTTT. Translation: CASSGQGDQPQHF.

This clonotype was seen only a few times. CDR3 in amino acids: CASSSQLADIVGEQFF. The CDR3 DNA reads TGTGCCAGCAGCTCCCAACTAGCGGACATAGTTGGTGAGCAGTTCTTC. This chain links TRBV7-2 with TRBJ2-1; 8 nucleotides line up with TRBD2. Looked up from germline, CDR1 is SGHTA and CDR2 is FQGNSA. J was trimmed by 9 bases and V by 4 bases; bases with no gene match: 14. This CDR3 region has 16 residues.

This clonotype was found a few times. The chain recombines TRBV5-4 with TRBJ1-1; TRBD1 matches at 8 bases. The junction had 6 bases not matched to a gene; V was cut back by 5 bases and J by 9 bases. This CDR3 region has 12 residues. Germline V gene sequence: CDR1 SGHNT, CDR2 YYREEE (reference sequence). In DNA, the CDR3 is TGTGCCAGCAGTCTGGACAGGGTGAAAGCTTTCTTT. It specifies CASSLDRVKAFF.

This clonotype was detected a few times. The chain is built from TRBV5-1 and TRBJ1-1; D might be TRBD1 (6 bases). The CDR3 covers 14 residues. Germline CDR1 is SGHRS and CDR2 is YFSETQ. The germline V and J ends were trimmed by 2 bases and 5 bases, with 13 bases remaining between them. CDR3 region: CASSFQGGWTEAFF. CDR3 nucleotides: TGCGCCAGCAGCTTCCAAGGGGGGTGGACTGAAGCTTTCTTT. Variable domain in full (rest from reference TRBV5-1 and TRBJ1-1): KAGVTQTPRYLIKTRGQQVTLSCSPISGHRSVSWYQQTPGQGLQFLFEYFSETQRNKGNFPGRFSGRQFSNSRSEMNVSTLELGDSALYLCASSFQGGWTEAFFGQGTRLTVV.

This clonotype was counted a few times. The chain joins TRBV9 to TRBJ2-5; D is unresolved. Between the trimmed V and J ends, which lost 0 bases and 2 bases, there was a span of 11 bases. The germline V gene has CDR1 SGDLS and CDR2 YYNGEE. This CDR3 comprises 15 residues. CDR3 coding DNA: TGTGCCAGCAGCGTAGCCCTCGGCAGTCAAGAGACCCAGTACTTC. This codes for CASSVALGSQETQYF.

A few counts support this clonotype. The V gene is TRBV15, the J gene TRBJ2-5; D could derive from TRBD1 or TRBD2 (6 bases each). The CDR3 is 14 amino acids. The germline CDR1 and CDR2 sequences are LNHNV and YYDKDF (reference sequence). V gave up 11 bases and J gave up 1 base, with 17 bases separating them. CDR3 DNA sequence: TGTGCCGCTGGAGGGGGGCCCAGCCAAGAGACCCAGTACTTC. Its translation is CAAGGGPSQETQYF.

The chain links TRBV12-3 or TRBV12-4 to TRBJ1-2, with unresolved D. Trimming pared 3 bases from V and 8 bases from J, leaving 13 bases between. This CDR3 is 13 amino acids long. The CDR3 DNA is TGTGCCAGCAGTTTTCTGCGGATCGCCGGCTACACCTTC. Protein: CASSFLRIAGYTF.

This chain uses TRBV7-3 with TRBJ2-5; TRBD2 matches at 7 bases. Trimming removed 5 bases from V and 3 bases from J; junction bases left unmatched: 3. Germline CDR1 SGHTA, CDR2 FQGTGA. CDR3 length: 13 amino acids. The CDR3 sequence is CASSPSGEETQYF. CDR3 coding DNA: TGTGCCAGCAGCCCCAGCGGGGAAGAGACCCAGTACTTC.